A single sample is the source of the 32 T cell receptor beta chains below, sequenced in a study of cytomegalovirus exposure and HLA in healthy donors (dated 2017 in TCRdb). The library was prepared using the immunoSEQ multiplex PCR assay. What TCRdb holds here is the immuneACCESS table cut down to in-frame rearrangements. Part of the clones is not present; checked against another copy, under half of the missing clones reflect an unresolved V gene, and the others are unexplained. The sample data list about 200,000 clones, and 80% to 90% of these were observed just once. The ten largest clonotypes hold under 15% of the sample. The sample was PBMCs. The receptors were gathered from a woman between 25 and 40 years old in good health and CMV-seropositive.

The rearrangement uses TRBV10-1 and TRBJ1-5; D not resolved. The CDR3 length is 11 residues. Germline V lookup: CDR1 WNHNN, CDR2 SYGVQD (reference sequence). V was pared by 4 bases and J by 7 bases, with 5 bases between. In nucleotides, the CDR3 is TGCGCCAGCAGTGGCGAACAGCCCCAGCATTTT. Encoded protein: CASSGEQPQHF.

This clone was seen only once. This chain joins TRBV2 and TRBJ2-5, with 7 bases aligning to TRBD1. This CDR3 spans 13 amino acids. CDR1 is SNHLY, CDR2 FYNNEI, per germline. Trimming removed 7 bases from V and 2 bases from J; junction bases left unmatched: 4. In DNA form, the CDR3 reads TGTGCCAGCATGAGGGGGCGGCAAGAGACCCAGTACTTC. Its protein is CASMRGRQETQYF.

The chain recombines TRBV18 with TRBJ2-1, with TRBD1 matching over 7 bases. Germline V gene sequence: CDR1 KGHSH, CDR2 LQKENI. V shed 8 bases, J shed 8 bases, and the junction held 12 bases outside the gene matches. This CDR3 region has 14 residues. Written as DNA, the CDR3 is TGTGCCAGCACCGGACAGGTGGGTAAGGATGAGCAGTTCTTC. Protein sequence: CASTGQVGKDEQFF.

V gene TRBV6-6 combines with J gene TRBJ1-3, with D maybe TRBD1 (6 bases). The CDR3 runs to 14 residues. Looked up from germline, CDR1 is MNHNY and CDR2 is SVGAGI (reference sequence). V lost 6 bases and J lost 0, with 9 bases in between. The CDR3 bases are TGTGCCAGCAGACAGGGCCGCTCTGGAAACACCATATATTTT. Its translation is CASRQGRSGNTIYF.

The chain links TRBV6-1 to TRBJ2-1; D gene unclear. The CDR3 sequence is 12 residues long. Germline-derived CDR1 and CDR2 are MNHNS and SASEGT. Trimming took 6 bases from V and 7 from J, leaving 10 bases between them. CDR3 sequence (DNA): TGTGCCAGCAGCGAAACGAGGAATGAGCAGTTCTTC. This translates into CASSETRNEQFF.

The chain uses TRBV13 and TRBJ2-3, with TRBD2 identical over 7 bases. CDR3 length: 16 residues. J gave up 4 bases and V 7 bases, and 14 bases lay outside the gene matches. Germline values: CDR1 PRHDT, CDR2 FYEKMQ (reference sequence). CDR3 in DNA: TGTGCCAGCACCACCAGCGGGATTACCGGCGCAGATACGCAGTATTTT. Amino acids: CASTTSGITGADTQYF.

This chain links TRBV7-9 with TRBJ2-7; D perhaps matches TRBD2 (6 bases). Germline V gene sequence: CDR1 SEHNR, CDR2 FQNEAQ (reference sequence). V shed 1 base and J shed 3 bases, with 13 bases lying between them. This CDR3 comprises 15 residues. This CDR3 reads CASSLGGVLHYEQYF. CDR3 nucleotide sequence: TGTGCCAGCAGCTTAGGGGGGGTATTACACTACGAGCAGTACTTC.

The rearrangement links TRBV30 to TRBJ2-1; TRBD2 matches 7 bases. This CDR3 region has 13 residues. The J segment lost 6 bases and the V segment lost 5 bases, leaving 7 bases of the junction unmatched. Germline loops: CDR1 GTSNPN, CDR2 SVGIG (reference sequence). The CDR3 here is CAWEGGSGNEQFF. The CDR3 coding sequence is TGTGCCTGGGAGGGCGGGAGCGGCAATGAGCAGTTCTTC.

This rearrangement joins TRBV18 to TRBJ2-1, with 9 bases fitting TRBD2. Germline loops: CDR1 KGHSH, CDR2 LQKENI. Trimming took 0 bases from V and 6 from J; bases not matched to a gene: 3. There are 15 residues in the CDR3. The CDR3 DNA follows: TGTGCCAGCTCACCACCAGCGGGAGGTAGCAATGAGCAGTTCTTC. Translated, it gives CASSPPAGGSNEQFF.

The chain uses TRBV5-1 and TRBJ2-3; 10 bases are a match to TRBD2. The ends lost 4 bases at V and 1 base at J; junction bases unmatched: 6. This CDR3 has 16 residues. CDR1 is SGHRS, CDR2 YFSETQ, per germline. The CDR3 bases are TGCGCCAGCAGCATGGGACTAGCGACACGCACAGATACGCAGTATTTT. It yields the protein CASSMGLATRTDTQYF.

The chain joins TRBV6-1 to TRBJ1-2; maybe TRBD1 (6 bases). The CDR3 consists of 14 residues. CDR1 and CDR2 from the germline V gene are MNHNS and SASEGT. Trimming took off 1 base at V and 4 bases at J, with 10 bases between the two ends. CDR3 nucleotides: TGTGCCAGCAGTGAAGGAAACAGGGCCTATGGCTACACCTTC. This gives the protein CASSEGNRAYGYTF.

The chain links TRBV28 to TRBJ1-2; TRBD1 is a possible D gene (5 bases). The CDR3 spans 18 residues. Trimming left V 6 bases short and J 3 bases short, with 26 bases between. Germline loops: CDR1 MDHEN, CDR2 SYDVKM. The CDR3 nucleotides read TGTGCCAGCAGCTGGGCTGGGGGTGTAGCGGGGAGAGACTATGGCTACACCTTC. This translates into CASSWAGGVAGRDYGYTF.

DNA of the CDR3: TGTGCCAGCAGTTTATCATGGGGGGGTGGCTCCTACAATGAGCAGTTCTTC. It translates to CASSLSWGGGSYNEQFF. This chain links TRBV27 with TRBJ2-1; 7 nucleotides align to TRBD2. Germline trimming cut 0 bases from V and 0 bases from J; bases unmatched to any gene: 5. The CDR3 sequence is 17 residues long. Per germline, CDR1 MNHEY and CDR2 SMNVEV (reference sequence).

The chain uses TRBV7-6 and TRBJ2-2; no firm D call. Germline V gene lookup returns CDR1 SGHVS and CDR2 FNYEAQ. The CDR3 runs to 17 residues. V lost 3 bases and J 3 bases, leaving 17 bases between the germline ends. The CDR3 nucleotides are TGTGCCAGCAGCTTTAGCTCGAATGACGTGGACACCGGGGAGCTGTTTTTT. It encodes CASSFSSNDVDTGELFF.

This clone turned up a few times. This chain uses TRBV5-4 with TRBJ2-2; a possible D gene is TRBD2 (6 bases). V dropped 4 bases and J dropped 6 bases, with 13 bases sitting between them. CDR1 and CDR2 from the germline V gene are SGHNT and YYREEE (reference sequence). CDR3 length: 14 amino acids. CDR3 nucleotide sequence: TGTGCCAGCAGCCCGACTAGTTTTTCCGGGGAGCTGTTTTTT. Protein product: CASSPTSFSGELFF.

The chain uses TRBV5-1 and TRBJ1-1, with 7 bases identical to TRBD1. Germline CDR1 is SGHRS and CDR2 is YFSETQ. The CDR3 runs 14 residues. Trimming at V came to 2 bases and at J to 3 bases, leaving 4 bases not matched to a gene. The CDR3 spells CASSFGTGDTEAFF. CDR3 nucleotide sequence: TGCGCCAGCAGCTTCGGTACAGGGGACACTGAAGCTTTCTTT.

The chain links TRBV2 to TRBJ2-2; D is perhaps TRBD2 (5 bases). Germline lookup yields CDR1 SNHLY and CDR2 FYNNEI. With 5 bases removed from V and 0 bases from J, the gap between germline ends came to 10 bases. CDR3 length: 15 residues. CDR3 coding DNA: TGTGCCAGCAGTCCCCTGACTACGAACACCGGGGAGCTGTTTTTT. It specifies CASSPLTTNTGELFF.

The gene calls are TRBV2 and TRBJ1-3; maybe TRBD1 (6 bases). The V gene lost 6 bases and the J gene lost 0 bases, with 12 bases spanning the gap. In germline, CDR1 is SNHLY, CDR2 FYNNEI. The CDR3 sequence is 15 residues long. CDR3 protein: CASSLGQFSGNTIYF. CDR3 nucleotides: TGTGCCAGCAGCCTCGGACAGTTCTCTGGAAACACCATATATTTT.

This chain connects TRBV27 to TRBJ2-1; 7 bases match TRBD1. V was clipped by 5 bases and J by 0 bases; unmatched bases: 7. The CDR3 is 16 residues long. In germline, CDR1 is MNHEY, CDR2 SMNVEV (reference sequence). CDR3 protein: CASSPRQGHSYNEQFF. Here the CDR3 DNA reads TGTGCCAGCAGTCCCCGACAGGGCCACTCCTACAATGAGCAGTTCTTC.

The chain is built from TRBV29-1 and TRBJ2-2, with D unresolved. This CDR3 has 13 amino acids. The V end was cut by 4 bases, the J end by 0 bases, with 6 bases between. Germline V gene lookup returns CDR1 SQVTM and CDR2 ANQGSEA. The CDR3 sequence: CSVGHTNTGELFF. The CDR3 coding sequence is TGCAGCGTTGGGCATACGAACACCGGGGAGCTGTTTTTT.

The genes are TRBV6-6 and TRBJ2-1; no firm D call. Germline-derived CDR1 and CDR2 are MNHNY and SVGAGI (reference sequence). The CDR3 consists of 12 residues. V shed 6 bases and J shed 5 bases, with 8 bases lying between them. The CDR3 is CASRLLDNEQFF. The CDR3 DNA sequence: TGTGCCAGCAGGCTTTTAGACAATGAGCAGTTCTTC.

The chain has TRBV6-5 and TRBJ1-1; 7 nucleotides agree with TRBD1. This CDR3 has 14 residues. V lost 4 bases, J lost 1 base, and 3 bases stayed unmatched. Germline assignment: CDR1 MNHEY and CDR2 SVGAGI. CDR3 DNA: TGTGCCAGCAGTTCATCAGGGGGGAACACTGAAGCTTTCTTT. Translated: CASSSSGGNTEAFF.

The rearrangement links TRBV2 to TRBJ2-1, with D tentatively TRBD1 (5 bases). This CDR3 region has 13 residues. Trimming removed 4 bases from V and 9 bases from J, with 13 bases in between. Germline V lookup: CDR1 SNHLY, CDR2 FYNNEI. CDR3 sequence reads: CASSVQGMGEQFF. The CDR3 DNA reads TGTGCCAGCAGTGTTCAGGGTATGGGTGAGCAGTTCTTC.

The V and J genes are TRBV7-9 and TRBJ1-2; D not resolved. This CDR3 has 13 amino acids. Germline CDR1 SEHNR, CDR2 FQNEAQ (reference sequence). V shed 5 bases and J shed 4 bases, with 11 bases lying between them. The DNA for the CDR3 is TGTGCCAGCAGCCGGGGAACACTCTATGGCTACACCTTC. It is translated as CASSRGTLYGYTF.

In DNA, the CDR3 is TGTGCCAGCAGCGTAGAAGGGACACAAGGAAACACCATATATTTT. Its protein product is CASSVEGTQGNTIYF. This rearrangement joins TRBV9 to TRBJ1-3; D is possibly TRBD1 (6 bases). This CDR3 has 15 amino acids. Germline V lookup: CDR1 SGDLS, CDR2 YYNGEE. With 0 bases removed from V and 4 bases from J, the gap between germline ends came to 11 bases.

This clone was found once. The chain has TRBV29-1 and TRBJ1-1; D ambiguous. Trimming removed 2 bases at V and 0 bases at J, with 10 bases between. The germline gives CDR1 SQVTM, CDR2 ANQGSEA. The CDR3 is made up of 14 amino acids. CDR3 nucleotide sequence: TGCAGCGTTGAAAGTCACAACCTGAACACTGAAGCTTTCTTT. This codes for CSVESHNLNTEAFF.

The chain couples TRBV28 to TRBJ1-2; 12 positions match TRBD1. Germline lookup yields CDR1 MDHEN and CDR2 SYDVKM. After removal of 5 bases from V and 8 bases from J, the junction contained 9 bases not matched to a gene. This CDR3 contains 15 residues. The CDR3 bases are TGTGCCAGCAGTCGCCCGGGACAGGGGGCGTCCGGCTACACCTTC. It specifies CASSRPGQGASGYTF.

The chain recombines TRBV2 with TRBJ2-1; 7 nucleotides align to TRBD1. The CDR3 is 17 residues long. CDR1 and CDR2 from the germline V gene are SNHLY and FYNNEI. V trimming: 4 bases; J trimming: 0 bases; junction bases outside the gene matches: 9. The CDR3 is CASSGTGTAVSYNEQFF. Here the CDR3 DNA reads TGTGCCAGCAGTGGCACCGGGACAGCTGTCTCCTACAATGAGCAGTTCTTC.

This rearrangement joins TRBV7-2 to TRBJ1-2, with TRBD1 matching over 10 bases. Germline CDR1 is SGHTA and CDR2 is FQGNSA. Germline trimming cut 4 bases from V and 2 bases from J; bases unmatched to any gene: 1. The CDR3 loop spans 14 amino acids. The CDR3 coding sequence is TGTGCCAGCAGCTCGGACAGGGGGAACTATGGCTACACCTTC. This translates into CASSSDRGNYGYTF.

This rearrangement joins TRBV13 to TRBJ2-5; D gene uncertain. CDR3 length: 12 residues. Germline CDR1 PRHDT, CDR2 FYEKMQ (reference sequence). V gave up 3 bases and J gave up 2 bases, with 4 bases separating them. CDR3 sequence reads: CASSFEQETQYF. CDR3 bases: TGTGCCAGCAGCTTCGAGCAAGAGACCCAGTACTTC.

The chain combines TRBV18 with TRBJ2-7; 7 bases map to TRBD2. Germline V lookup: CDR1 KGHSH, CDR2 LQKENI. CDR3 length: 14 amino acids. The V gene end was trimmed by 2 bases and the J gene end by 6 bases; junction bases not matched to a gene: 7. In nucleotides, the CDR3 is TGTGCCAGCTCACCAGGGGGGGAGTCCGGCGAGCAGTACTTC. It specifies CASSPGGESGEQYF.

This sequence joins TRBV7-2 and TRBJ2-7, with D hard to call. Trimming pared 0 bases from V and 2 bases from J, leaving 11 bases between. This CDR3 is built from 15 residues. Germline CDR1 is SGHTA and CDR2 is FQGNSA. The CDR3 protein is CASSLAPQAPYEQYF. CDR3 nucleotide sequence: TGTGCCAGCAGCTTAGCCCCCCAAGCCCCCTACGAGCAGTACTTC.